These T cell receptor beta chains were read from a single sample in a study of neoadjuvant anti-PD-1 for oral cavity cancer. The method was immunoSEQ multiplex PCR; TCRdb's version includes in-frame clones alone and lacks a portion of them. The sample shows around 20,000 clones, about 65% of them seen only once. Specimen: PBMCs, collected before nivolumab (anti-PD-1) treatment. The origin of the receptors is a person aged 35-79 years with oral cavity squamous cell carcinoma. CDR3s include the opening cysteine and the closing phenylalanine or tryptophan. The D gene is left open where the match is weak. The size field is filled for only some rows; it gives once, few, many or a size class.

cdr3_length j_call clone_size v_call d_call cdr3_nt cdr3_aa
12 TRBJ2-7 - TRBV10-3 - TGTGCCATCAGTGGAGGACCAAACGAGCAGTACTTC CAISGGPNEQYF
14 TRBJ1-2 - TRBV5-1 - TGCGCCAGCAGCTTGTACGGGGAGTCGGATGGCTACACCTTC CASSLYGESDGYTF
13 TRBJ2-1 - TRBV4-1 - TGCGCCAGCAGCCAAGAGACCCACAATGAGCAGTTCTTC CASSQETHNEQFF
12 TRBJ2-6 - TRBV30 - TGTGCCTGGAGTACCGGGGCCAACGTCCTGACTTTC CAWSTGANVLTF
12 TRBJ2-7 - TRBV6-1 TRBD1 TGTGCCAGCTCGACAGGGGGCTACGAGCAGTACTTC CASSTGGYEQYF
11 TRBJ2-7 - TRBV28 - TGTGCCAGCAGTTCCCCCTACGAGCAGTACTTC CASSSPYEQYF
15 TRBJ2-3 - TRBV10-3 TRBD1 TGTGCCACCCTGGACGGACAGGGCATCGACGATACGCAGTATTTT CATLDGQGIDDTQYF
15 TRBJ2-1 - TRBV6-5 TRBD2 TGTGCCAGCAGTCCTCTAGCGGGAGTGGCCAATGAGCAGTTCTTC CASSPLAGVANEQFF
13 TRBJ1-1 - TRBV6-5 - TGTGCCAGCAGCCTGACAGGGAACACTGAAGCTTTCTTT CASSLTGNTEAFF
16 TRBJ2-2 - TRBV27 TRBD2 TGTGCCAGCAGTTTAGCGGGGGGGCTAAACACCGGGGAGCTGTTTTTT CASSLAGGLNTGELFF
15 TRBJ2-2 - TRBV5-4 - TGTGCCAGCAGCTTGGACGGTTCCCCGGCTGGGGAGCTGTTTTTT CASSLDGSPAGELFF
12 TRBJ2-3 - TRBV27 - TGTGCCAGCAAGGCTGGCACAGATACGCAGTATTTT CASKAGTDTQYF
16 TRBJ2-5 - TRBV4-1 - TGCGCCAGCAGCCAAGATGGTAGGGGTTCGAAGGAGACCCAGTACTTC CASSQDGRGSKETQYF
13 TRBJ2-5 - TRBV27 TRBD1 TGTGCCAGCGGGACAGGGGGACGGGAGACCCAGTACTTC CASGTGGRETQYF
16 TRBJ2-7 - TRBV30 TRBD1 TGTGCCTACACCAAACGACCGGGACAGGGGACCTACGAGCAGTACTTC CAYTKRPGQGTYEQYF
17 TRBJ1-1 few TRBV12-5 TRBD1 TGTGCTAGTGGTACGACAGGGTACGAGGACCTTTACACTGAAGCTTTCTTT CASGTTGYEDLYTEAFF
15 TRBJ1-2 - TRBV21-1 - TGTGCCAGCAGCCCTCCCGGGGGGGACAACTATGGCTACACCTTC CASSPPGGDNYGYTF
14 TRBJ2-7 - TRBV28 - TGTGCCACCCTCCGGGCAGGGAATTCCTACGAGCAGTACTTC CATLRAGNSYEQYF
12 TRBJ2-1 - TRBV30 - TGTGCCTGGAGTGTACTGAGCGGTAGGAGGTTCTTC CAWSVLSGRRFF
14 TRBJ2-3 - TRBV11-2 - TGTGCCAGCAGCCGACTGGTTAGCACAGATACGCAGTATTTT CASSRLVSTDTQYF
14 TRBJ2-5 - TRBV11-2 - TGTGCCAGCAGCTCTTTAGCAGGTTGGGAGACCCAGTACTTC CASSSLAGWETQYF
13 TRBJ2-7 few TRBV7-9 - TGTGCCAGCAGCTTAGCCGGCACCTACGAGCAGTACTTC CASSLAGTYEQYF
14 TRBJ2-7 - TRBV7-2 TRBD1 TGTGCCAGCAGACGGACAGGGAGCGACTACGAGCAGTACTTC CASRRTGSDYEQYF
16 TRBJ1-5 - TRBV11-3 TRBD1 TGTGCCAGCAGCCCCAGTCTTCAGGGGGGGGATCAGCCCCAGCATTTT CASSPSLQGGDQPQHF
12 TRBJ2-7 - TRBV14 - TGTGCCAGCAGCCATCCACGTGCCGAGCAGTACTTC CASSHPRAEQYF
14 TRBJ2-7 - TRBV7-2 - TGTGCCAGCAGCTTAGTCGTGAGCACGGTCGAGCAGTACTTC CASSLVVSTVEQYF
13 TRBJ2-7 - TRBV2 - TGTGCCAGCGGAGCGGGTCTATCCTACGAGCAGTACTTC CASGAGLSYEQYF
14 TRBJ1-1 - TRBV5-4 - TGTGCCAGCAGCTTGGAGACAGCGAACACTGAAGCTTTCTTT CASSLETANTEAFF
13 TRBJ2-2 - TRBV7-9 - TGTGCCAGCAGCTTATTTGGCACCGGGGAGCTGTTTTTT CASSLFGTGELFF
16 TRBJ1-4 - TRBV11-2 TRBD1 TGTGCCAGCAGCTTAAACGCCGGGACAGTTAATGAAAAACTGTTTTTT CASSLNAGTVNEKLFF
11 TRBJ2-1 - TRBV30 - TGTGCCTGGAGTGTATCGGACCAGCAGTTCTTC CAWSVSDQQFF
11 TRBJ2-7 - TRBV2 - TGTGCCAGCAGGGACTCTTACGAGCAGTACTTC CASRDSYEQYF
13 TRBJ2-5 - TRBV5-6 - TGTGCCAGCAGCTTGGTGTTGTCGGAGACCCAGTACTTC CASSLVLSETQYF
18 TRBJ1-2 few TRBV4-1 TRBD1 TGCGCCAGCAGCCAAGCCCCATCACAGGGGGCAGGGTGGTATGGCTACACCTTC CASSQAPSQGAGWYGYTF
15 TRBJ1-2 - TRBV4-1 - TGCGCCAGCAGCCAAGATCCCGGGGTCCTCTATGGCTACACCTTC CASSQDPGVLYGYTF
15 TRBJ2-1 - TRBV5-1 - TGCGCCAGCAGCTCTCATAGCGGAAGCCTCAATGAGCAGTTCTTC CASSSHSGSLNEQFF
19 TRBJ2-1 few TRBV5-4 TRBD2 TGTGCCAGCAGCTTTTTGGGGACCTCTAGCGGGGGAATCTACAATGAGCAGTTCTTC CASSFLGTSSGGIYNEQFF
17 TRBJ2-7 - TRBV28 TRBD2 TGTGCCAGCAGTTTGGGCATCGGACTAGCGGGATCCTACGAGCAGTACTTC CASSLGIGLAGSYEQYF
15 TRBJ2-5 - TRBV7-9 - TGTGCCAGCAGCTTCGACCATGGACTGGGCTTGACCCAGTACTTC CASSFDHGLGLTQYF
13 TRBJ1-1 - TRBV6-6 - TGTGCCAGCAGTCAGACAGTGAACACTGAAGCTTTCTTT CASSQTVNTEAFF
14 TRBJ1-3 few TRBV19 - TGTGCCAGTAGTAGGGGAGCCGCTGGAAACACCATATATTTT CASSRGAAGNTIYF
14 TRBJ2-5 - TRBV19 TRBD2 TGTGCCAGTAGCCCATGGGGGGGACAAGAGACCCAGTACTTC CASSPWGGQETQYF
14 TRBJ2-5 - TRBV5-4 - TGTGCCAGCAGCTTGGCGGGGATCCAAGAGACCCAGTACTTC CASSLAGIQETQYF
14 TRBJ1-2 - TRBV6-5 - TGTGCCAGCAGTTACGGGCAGGCAGGGTATGGCTACACCTTC CASSYGQAGYGYTF
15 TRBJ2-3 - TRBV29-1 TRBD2 TGCAGCGTCGGGGTAGCGGGAGTGGTGACAGATACGCAGTATTTT CSVGVAGVVTDTQYF
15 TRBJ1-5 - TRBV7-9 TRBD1 TGTGCCAGCCAACCGACAGGGAATAGCAATCAGCCCCAGCATTTT CASQPTGNSNQPQHF
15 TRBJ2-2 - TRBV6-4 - TGTGCCAGCAGTGACACTAACAGTCACACCGGGGAGCTGTTTTTT CASSDTNSHTGELFF
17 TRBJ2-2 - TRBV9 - TGTGCCAGCAGCGTAGGGGAAGGCGGACTTAGGACCGGGGAGCTGTTTTTT CASSVGEGGLRTGELFF
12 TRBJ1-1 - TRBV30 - TGTGCCTGGAACCAACTAAACACTGAAGCTTTCTTT CAWNQLNTEAFF
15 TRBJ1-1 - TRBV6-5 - TGTGCCAGCAGTTACTCGACCAGGGCGAACACTGAAGCTTTCTTT CASSYSTRANTEAFF
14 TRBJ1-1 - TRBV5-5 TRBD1 TGTGCCAGCAGCCTGGACAGGGGGAACACTGAAGCTTTCTTT CASSLDRGNTEAFF
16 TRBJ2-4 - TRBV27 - TGTGCCAGCAGTTTAGACCCCCGGGGGTCCAAAAACATTCAGTACTTC CASSLDPRGSKNIQYF
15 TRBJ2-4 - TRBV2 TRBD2 TGTGCCAGCAGTACGACTAGCGGGATTGGAAACATTCAGTACTTC CASSTTSGIGNIQYF
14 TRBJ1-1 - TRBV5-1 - TGCGCCAGCAGCTTGGAGCCGGTGAACACTGAAGCTTTCTTT CASSLEPVNTEAFF
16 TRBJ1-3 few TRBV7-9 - TGTGCCAGCAGCTTAGCCGACAGGATCTCTGGAAACACCATATATTTT CASSLADRISGNTIYF